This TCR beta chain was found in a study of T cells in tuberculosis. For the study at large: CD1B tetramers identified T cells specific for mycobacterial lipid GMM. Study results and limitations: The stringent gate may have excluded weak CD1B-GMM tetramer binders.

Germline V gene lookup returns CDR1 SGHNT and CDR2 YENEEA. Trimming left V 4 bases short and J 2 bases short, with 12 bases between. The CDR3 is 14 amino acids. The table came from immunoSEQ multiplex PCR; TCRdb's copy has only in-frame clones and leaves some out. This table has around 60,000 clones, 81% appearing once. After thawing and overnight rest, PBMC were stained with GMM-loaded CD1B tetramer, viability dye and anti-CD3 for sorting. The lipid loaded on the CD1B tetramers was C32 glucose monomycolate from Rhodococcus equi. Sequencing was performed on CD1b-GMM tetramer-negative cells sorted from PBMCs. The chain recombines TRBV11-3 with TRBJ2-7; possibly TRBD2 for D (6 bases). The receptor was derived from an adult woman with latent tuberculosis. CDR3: CASSSGTLPYEQYF. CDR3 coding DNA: TGTGCCAGCAGCTCCGGGACTCTCCCCTACGAGCAGTACTTC.